This is a list of T cell receptor beta chains from one sample in a study of persistence of HIV-infected CD4 T cells. Profiling relied on immunoSEQ multiplex PCR, and the TCRdb table lists in-frame clones only, not all of them. The sample comprises 30,000 to 45,000 clones, around 90% of which are singletons, and approximately 1.4% rests with the top ten. No antigen has been identified for these receptors. The input for sequencing was CD4+ T cells sorted from PBMCs after roughly 18-hour stimulation, taken from a patient who received antiretroviral therapy. Receptors originate from an adult man with HIV who was CMV-seropositive. Each CDR3 is given with its conserved first and last residue. D genes are given only for firm matches. Size is stated for part of the rows, as once, few or many counts, or as a class when the clone is expanded.

TRBD2	TRBV5-4	TRBJ2-7	.	CASSPGLAGGHEQYF	TGTGCCAGCAGCCCGGGACTAGCGGGGGGGCACGAGCAGTACTTC
TRBD2	TRBV6-2/TRBV6-3	TRBJ2-1	.	CASSLLAGERNEQFF	TGTGCCAGCAGTTTACTAGCGGGGGAACGCAATGAGCAGTTCTTC
TRBD2	TRBV5-6	TRBJ2-4	.	CASSFSSLAGKNIQYF	TGTGCCAGCAGCTTCAGTTCACTAGCGGGAAAAAACATTCAGTACTTC
.	TRBV6-1	TRBJ1-5	once	CASSDPGATNSNQPQHF	TGTGCCAGCAGTGATCCGGGGGCAACCAATAGCAATCAGCCCCAGCATTTT
.	TRBV18	TRBJ1-4	.	CASSPQMGEKLFF	TGTGCCAGCTCACCACAAATGGGCGAAAAACTGTTTTTT
.	TRBV2	TRBJ2-3	.	CASIGQPLPDTQYF	TGTGCCAGCATCGGTCAACCTCTACCAGATACGCAGTATTTT
.	TRBV2	TRBJ1-1	.	CASSILTAMNTEAFF	TGTGCCAGCAGTATTTTAACTGCCATGAACACTGAAGCTTTCTTT
TRBD2	TRBV6-2/TRBV6-3	TRBJ2-4	.	CASSYPGLAGGPEAKNIQYF	TGTGCCAGCAGTTACCCAGGACTAGCGGGAGGGCCGGAGGCCAAAAACATTCAGTACTTC
.	TRBV14	TRBJ2-2	.	CASSQVLNTGELFF	TGTGCCAGCAGCCAAGTGTTAAACACCGGGGAGCTGTTTTTT
TRBD2	TRBV5-5	TRBJ2-1	.	CASSLGLAGASYNEQFF	TGTGCCAGCAGCTTGGGGCTAGCGGGGGCCTCCTACAATGAGCAGTTCTTC
.	TRBV3-1/TRBV3-2	TRBJ2-3	few	CASSQDSARTQYF	TGTGCCAGCAGCCAAGATTCAGCGAGGACGCAGTATTTT
TRBD2	TRBV19	TRBJ2-5	once	CASSIEAAGSGVRETQYF	TGTGCCAGTAGTATAGAGGCCGCGGGTAGCGGGGTTCGAGAGACCCAGTACTTC
.	TRBV6-5	TRBJ1-1	once	CASSYSIFRPSEAFF	TGTGCCAGCAGTTACTCGATTTTTCGGCCTTCTGAAGCTTTCTTT
TRBD1	TRBV18	TRBJ1-5	once	CASSPTGDSNQPQHF	TGTGCCAGCTCCCCAACAGGGGATAGCAATCAGCCCCAGCATTTT
.	TRBV7-6	TRBJ1-1	once	CASSPRGYTEAFF	TGTGCCAGCAGCCCCCGGGGATACACTGAAGCTTTCTTT
TRBD1	TRBV19	TRBJ1-6	.	CASRRQGSQSSYNSPLHF	TGTGCCAGTAGACGACAGGGATCTCAGAGCTCCTATAATTCACCCCTCCACTTT
.	TRBV24-1	TRBJ2-3	.	CATSDPASTDTQYF	TGTGCCACCAGTGATCCTGCTAGCACAGATACGCAGTATTTT